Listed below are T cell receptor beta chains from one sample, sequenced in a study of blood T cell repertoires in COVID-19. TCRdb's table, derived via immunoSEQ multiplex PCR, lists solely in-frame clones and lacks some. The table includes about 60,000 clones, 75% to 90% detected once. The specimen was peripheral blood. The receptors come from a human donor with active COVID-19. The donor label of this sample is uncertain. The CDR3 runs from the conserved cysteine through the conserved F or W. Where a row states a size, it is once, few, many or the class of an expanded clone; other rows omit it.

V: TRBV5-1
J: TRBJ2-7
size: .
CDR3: CASSYSGTIYEQYF

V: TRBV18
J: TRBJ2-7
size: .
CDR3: CASSPLGTSGTYEQYF

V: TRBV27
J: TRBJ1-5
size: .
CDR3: CASSWTGGYNQPQHF

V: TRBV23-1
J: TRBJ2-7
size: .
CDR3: CASSQSRDRSSYEQYF

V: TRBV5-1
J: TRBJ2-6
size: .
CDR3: CASSLMGQGLSGANVLTF

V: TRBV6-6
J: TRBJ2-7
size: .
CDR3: CASSAVRGQGLYEQYF

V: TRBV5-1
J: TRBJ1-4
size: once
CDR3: CASSLTTGGAEKLFF

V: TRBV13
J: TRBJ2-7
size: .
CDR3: CASSLDSSYEQYF

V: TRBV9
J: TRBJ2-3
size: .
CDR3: CASSVARSSSTDTQYF

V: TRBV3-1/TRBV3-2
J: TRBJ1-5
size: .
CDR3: CASSQDTTSGPQHF

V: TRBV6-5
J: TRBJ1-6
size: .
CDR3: CASRRDRVTSPLHF

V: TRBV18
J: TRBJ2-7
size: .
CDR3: CASSPSPFYEQYF

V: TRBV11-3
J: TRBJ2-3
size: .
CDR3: CASKRGQSTDTQYF

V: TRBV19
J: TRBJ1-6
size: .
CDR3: CASTHEGESPLHF

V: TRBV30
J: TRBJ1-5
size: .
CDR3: CAWSGQESQPQHF

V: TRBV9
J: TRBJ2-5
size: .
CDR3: CASSEAGTSGPQYF

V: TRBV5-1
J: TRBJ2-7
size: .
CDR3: CASSPGLAGVGQYF

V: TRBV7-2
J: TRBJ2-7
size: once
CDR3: CASSLELAPSYEQYF

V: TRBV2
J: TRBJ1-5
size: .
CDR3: CASSGQGGNQPQHF

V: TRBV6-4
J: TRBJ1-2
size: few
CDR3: CASSDGRGYGYTF

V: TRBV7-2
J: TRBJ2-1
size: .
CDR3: CASSLAGQGNNEQFF

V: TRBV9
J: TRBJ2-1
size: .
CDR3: CASSDGGSSYNEQFF

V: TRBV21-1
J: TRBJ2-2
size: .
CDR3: CASSNLRTGHLLANTGELFF

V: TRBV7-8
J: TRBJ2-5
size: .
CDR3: CASSPLRQAGTQYF

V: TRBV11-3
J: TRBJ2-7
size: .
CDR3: CASSLDGSSGRLYEQYF

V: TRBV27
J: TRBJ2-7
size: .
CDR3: CASSLGGPYEQYF

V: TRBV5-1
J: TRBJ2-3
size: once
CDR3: CASSSRDTDTQYF

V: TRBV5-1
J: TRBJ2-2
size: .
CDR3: CASSWTSGNAGELFF

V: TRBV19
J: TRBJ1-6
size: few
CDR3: CASTLPGGSPLHF

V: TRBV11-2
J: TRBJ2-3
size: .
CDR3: CASSLDLRGAGGTDTQYF

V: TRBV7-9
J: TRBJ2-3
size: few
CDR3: CASSLVQSVGTDTQYF

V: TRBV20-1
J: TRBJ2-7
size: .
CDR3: CSASSGTSGSYEQYF

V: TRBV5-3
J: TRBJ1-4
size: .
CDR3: CARSSSCEKLFF

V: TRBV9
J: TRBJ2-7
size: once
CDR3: CASSTSPGLAGGEQYF

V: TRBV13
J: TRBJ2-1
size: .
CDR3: CASSLRRAAKGEQFF

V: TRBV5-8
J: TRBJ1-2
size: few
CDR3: CASRKTGLHYGYTF

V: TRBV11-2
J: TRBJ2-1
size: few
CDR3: CASSSLGLSSGEQFF

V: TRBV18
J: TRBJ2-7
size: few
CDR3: CASSGLAYEQYF

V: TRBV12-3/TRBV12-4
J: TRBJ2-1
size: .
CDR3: CASSLSGGNEQFF

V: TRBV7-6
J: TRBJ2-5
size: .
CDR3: CASSLASRGGMETQYF

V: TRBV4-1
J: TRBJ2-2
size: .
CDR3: CASSPGSSRIGGELFF

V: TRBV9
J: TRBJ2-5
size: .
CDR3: CASSVGGRGQETQYF

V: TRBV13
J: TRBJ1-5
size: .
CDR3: CASSLGGWGRNNQPQHF

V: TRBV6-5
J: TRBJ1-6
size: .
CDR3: CASSSISSYNSPLHF

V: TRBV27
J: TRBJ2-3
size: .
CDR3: CATKPLALVTTDTQYF

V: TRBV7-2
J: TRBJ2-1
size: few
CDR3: CASSLEGPGGGYEQFF